This T cell receptor (beta chain) was captured by sequencing in a study of blood T cell repertoires in COVID-19. Study-wide background: There were acute and convalescent COVID-19 samples, and they came from the United States, Italy and Spain. PBMCs, B-cell-depleted T cells, or T cells provided the cDNA or gDNA that made up the material.

CDR1 is SGHDN and CDR2 is FVKESK in the germline V gene. CDR3 length: 18 residues. The ends lost 1 base at V and 4 bases at J; junction bases unmatched: 11. The participants were between roughly 18 and 100 years old and came from some 23 US areas. Participants' reported clinical history set cohort assignment. Assay used: immunoSEQ multiplex PCR; TCRdb lists only in-frame clones, some missing. The sample has 200,000 to 250,000 clones; around 81% are singletons. Sequencing was done on a sample of PBMCs or T cells enriched from blood (not recorded which). This rearrangement joins TRBV14 to TRBJ2-5, with 11 bases that match TRBD2. The sequence was collected from a man aged 30 to 39 with acute COVID-19. As DNA, the CDR3 is TGTGCCAGCAGCCAAGGAGCTCTAGCGGGGGGATTCGGAGAGACCCAGTACTTC. This sequence encodes CASSQGALAGGFGETQYF. Using reference TRBV14 and TRBJ2-5 for the parts outside the CDR3, the full variable domain is EAGVTQFPSHSVIEKGQTVTLRCDPISGHDNLYWYRRVMGKEIKFLLHFVKESKQDESGMPNNRFLAERTGGTYSTLKVQPAELEDSGVYFCASSQGALAGGFGETQYFGPGTRLLVL.